The 20 T cell receptor beta chains listed next were all sequenced from one sample in a study of control samples from healthy donors and cancer patients. Sequencing was performed with immunoSEQ multiplex PCR; in TCRdb, only in-frame clones are kept and a portion is missing. The table records 120,000 or so clones, roughly nine tenths of them present only once. Material: blood. The receptor source for this set is a man aged 45-60 years in good health.

This clone was counted once. The V call is TRBV4-1, the J call TRBJ1-2; D unresolved. Trimming cost V 3 bases and J 4 bases, with 9 bases left between them. CDR1 is MGHRA, CDR2 YSYEKL, per germline. The CDR3 spans 13 residues. The CDR3 sequence is CASSHRTSYGYTF. Written as DNA, the CDR3 is TGCGCCAGCAGCCACAGAACCTCCTATGGCTACACCTTC.

J is TRBJ2-4 and V is TRBV19; TRBD2 aligns across 10 bases. CDR1 LNHDA and CDR2 SQIVND come from the germline V gene (reference sequence). The CDR3 is made up of 16 amino acids. The V segment lost 3 bases and the J segment 8 bases; nucleotides outside the gene matches: 10. The CDR3 DNA reads TGTGCCAGTAGTATCGGGCTAGCGGGGGTTGGTGACATTCAGTACTTC. As protein: CASSIGLAGVGDIQYF. Full variable domain (outside the CDR3, taken from reference TRBV19 and TRBJ2-4): DGGITQSPKYLFRKEGQNVTLSCEQNLNHDAMYWYRQDPGQGLRLIYYSQIVNDFQKGDIAEGYSVSREKKESFPLTVTSAQKNPTAFYLCASSIGLAGVGDIQYFGAGTRLSVL.

This chain links TRBV14 with TRBJ2-5; D is perhaps TRBD1 or TRBD2 (5 bases each). Trimming cost V 3 bases and J 7 bases, with 12 bases left between them. Looked up from germline, CDR1 is SGHDN and CDR2 is FVKESK. The CDR3 is made up of 13 amino acids. The CDR3 loop is CASSQGRVWTQYF. DNA for the CDR3: TGTGCCAGCAGCCAGGGACGGGTATGGACCCAGTACTTC. Full variable domain (missing parts from reference TRBV14 and TRBJ2-5): EAGVTQFPSHSVIEKGQTVTLRCDPISGHDNLYWYRRVMGKEIKFLLHFVKESKQDESGMPNNRFLAERTGGTYSTLKVQPAELEDSGVYFCASSQGRVWTQYFGPGTRLLVL.

The chain is built from TRBV25-1 and TRBJ1-6; 8 bases agree with TRBD1. The ends lost 2 bases at V and 7 bases at J; junction bases unmatched: 4. Germline V gene sequence: CDR1 MGHDK, CDR2 SYGVNS. The CDR3 has 15 amino acids. CDR3 amino acids: CASSEGDRGNSPLHF. CDR3 nucleotides: TGTGCCAGCAGTGAAGGAGACAGGGGAAATTCACCCCTCCACTTT.

The chain uses TRBV12-3 or TRBV12-4 and TRBJ2-7; no definite D call. This CDR3 region has 13 residues. Trimming took off 1 base at V and 7 bases at J, with 11 bases between the two ends. The CDR3 DNA follows: TGTGCCAGCAGTTTAGGAAGGCTGATGGAGCAGTACTTC. Its protein is CASSLGRLMEQYF.

The chain has TRBV28 and TRBJ1-4; 7 bases fit TRBD1. J gave up 5 bases and V 5 bases, and 17 bases lay outside the gene matches. The germline V gene has CDR1 MDHEN and CDR2 SYDVKM. This CDR3 region has 18 residues. The CDR3 is CASSPWDLTGVLNEKLFF. CDR3 DNA: TGTGCCAGCAGTCCATGGGATTTAACAGGGGTTCTAAATGAAAAACTGTTTTTT.

This clone was seen once. This chain's CDR3 is CASSLMASRTDTQYF. Written as DNA, the CDR3 is TGTGCCAGCAGCTTAATGGCATCTCGCACAGATACGCAGTATTTT. V usage is TRBV7-8 and J usage is TRBJ2-3, with D unresolved. This CDR3 has 15 residues. The germline gives CDR1 SGHVS, CDR2 FQNEAQ. Between the trimmed V and J ends, which lost 2 bases and 1 base, there was a span of 10 bases.

The CDR3 sequence is CASSVTGQNEKLFF. In nucleotides, the CDR3 is TGTGCCAGCAGCGTCACGGGACAGAATGAAAAACTGTTTTTT. The chain employs TRBV9 and TRBJ1-4, with 7 bases aligning to TRBD1. After removal of 2 bases from V and 5 bases from J, the junction contained 3 bases not matched to a gene. The CDR3 consists of 14 residues. Germline CDR1 reads SGDLS; CDR2 reads YYNGEE.

The J gene is TRBJ2-7, the V gene TRBV7-8, with D perhaps TRBD1 (5 bases). CDR3 length: 15 residues. Germline-derived CDR1 and CDR2 are SGHVS and FQNEAQ. Trimming took 0 bases from V and 4 from J, leaving 13 bases between them. The CDR3: CASSLALGVGYEQYF. DNA for the CDR3: TGTGCCAGCAGCTTAGCGCTAGGGGTTGGGTACGAGCAGTACTTC.

This chain connects TRBV5-1 to TRBJ2-7; D is ambiguous. Trimming took 0 bases from V and 0 from J, leaving 10 bases between them. The germline CDR1 and CDR2 sequences are SGHRS and YFSETQ. This CDR3 comprises 15 residues. The CDR3 DNA is TGCGCCAGCAGCTTGGCCGCGCGGACCTCCTACGAGCAGTACTTC. Its protein product is CASSLAARTSYEQYF.

The chain combines TRBV30 with TRBJ1-2; the D gene is possibly TRBD1 (5 bases). V was clipped by 2 bases and J by 7 bases, with 11 bases between them. Per the germline V gene, CDR1 is GTSNPN and CDR2 is SVGIG (reference sequence). This CDR3 has 12 residues. The CDR3 coding sequence is TGTGCCTGGAGTCCCGGGACGACTGGCTACACCTTC. Its translation: CAWSPGTTGYTF. Supplemented by reference TRBV30 and TRBJ1-2, the full variable domain reads SQTIHQWPATLVQPVGSPLSLECTVEGTSNPNLYWYRQAAGRGLQLLFYSVGIGQISSEVPQNLSASRPQDRQFILSSKKLLLSDSGFYLCAWSPGTTGYTFGSGTRLTVV.

This sequence joins TRBV30 and TRBJ2-6; D is undetermined. Trimming pared 2 bases from V and 4 bases from J, leaving 9 bases between. This CDR3 has 14 amino acids. Per germline, CDR1 GTSNPN and CDR2 SVGIG (reference sequence). The chain's CDR3 is CAWSPGLGANVLTF. CDR3 nucleotide sequence: TGTGCCTGGAGTCCCGGGTTAGGGGCCAACGTCCTGACTTTC.

This chain uses TRBV5-6 with TRBJ2-7; D gene ambiguous. V was pared by 4 bases and J by 0 bases, with 11 bases between. Germline CDR1 SGHDT, CDR2 YYEEEE. The CDR3 is 14 residues long. The CDR3 protein is CASSLSGYSYEQYF. CDR3 in DNA: TGTGCCAGCAGCCTCAGTGGGTACTCCTACGAGCAGTACTTC.

The rearrangement links TRBV27 to TRBJ2-5; no clear D. Germline CDR1 and CDR2: MNHEY and SMNVEV (reference sequence). V was cut by 5 bases and J by 0 bases, with 7 bases left in between. The CDR3 is 13 residues long. CDR3 amino acids: CASSPLNQETQYF. CDR3 nucleotides: TGTGCCAGCAGTCCTCTGAACCAAGAGACCCAGTACTTC.

The chain couples TRBV3-1 (or the pseudogene TRBV3-2) to TRBJ1-6; possibly TRBD1 for D (5 bases). Germline V lookup: CDR1 LGHDT, CDR2 YNNKEL (reference sequence). The CDR3 has 16 residues. The germline V and J ends were trimmed by 0 bases and 1 base, with 7 bases remaining between them. The CDR3 sequence: CASSQEGGSYNSPLHF. CDR3 DNA: TGTGCCAGCAGCCAAGAGGGGGGGTCCTATAATTCACCCCTCCACTTT.

The chain uses TRBV24-1 and TRBJ2-1; perhaps TRBD1 as D (5 bases). The CDR3 runs 16 residues. The germline V gene encodes CDR1 KGHDR and CDR2 SFDVKD. V was cut by 4 bases and J by 0 bases, with 12 bases left in between. DNA of the CDR3: TGTGCCACCAGTGACGCAGGGCCCAGCTCCTACAATGAGCAGTTCTTC. Encoded protein: CATSDAGPSSYNEQFF.

This clone came up once. The J gene is TRBJ1-1, the V gene TRBV5-1, with 8 bases aligning to TRBD1. Germline loops: CDR1 SGHRS, CDR2 YFSETQ. The CDR3 spans 14 residues. The V segment lost 2 bases and the J segment 6 bases; nucleotides outside the gene matches: 6. CDR3 region: CASSLQGEVAEAFF. CDR3 DNA: TGCGCCAGCAGCTTACAGGGGGAAGTCGCTGAAGCTTTCTTT.

The chain links TRBV5-5 to TRBJ2-2; D not certain. Germline CDR1 SGHKS, CDR2 YYEKEE (reference sequence). The CDR3 consists of 15 residues. Trimming left V 2 bases short and J 0 bases short, with 8 bases between. Here the CDR3 reads CASSLGPSNTGELFF. The CDR3 DNA reads TGTGCCAGCAGCTTAGGCCCTTCGAACACCGGGGAGCTGTTTTTT.

Written as DNA, the CDR3 is TGCAGCGTTGAAGATAGGGGACAGGGTACTGGAAACACCATATATTTT. Protein product: CSVEDRGQGTGNTIYF. This chain connects TRBV29-1 to TRBJ1-3, with 9 bases matching TRBD1. CDR1 and CDR2 from the germline V gene are SQVTM and ANQGSEA. The V gene end was trimmed by 0 bases and the J gene end by 2 bases; junction bases not matched to a gene: 5. This CDR3 has 16 amino acids.

The gene calls are TRBV5-4 and TRBJ1-2; D is undetermined. This CDR3 contains 13 residues. V lost 2 bases and J lost 4, with 9 bases in between. CDR1 and CDR2 from the germline V gene are SGHNT and YYREEE (reference sequence). The chain's CDR3 is CASSLKGSYGYTF. DNA for the CDR3: TGTGCCAGCAGCTTAAAAGGAAGCTATGGCTACACCTTC.